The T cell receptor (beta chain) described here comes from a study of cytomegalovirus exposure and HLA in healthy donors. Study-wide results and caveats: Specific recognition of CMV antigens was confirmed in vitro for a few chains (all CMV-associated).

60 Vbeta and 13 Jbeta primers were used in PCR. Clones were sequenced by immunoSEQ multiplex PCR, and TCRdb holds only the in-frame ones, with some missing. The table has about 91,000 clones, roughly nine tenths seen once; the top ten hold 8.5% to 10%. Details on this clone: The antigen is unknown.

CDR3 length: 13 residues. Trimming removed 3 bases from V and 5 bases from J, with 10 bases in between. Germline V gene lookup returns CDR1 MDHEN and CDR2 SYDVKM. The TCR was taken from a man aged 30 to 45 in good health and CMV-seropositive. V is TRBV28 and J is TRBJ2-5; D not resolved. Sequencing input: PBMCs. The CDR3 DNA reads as TGTGCCAGCAGTTTTGTGGCTTTCGAGACCCAGTACTTC. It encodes CASSFVAFETQYF.